This T cell receptor (beta chain) comes out of a study of T-cell reconstitution after alpha-beta-depleted transplantation in children. The TCRbeta library incorporated unique molecular identifiers. TCRdb redid the calling of the PCR reads with MiXCR, one entry per CDR3 protein. Among 640,000 or so distinct CDR3 sequences listed, approximately 16% were seen once. This TCR came from a human donor who donated a stem cell graft to a child with acute myeloid leukemia. Sequencing was performed on PBMCs from the stem cell graft donor, taken from the stem cell graft.

The CDR3 bases are TGTGCCAGCAGTTCCGTGGGGCGATTAATAGCCAAAAACATTCAGTACTTC. Translated: CASSSVGRLIAKNIQYF. The chain combines TRBV27 with TRBJ2-4; tentative D call: TRBD1 (5 bases). Trimming removed 4 bases from V and 0 bases from J, with 16 bases in between. CDR1 is MNHEY, CDR2 SMNVEV, per germline (reference sequence). The CDR3 is 17 amino acids.